The rows below give T cell receptor beta chains drawn from one sample of a study of TIL therapy for anti-PD-1-resistant metastatic lung cancer. The table came from immunoSEQ multiplex PCR; TCRdb's copy has only in-frame clones and leaves some out. This table has about 95,000 clones, about 71% appearing once. The sample in question was tumor tissue, obtained at baseline. These receptors were obtained from a person between 25 and 80 years old with non-small cell lung cancer. The CDR3 runs from the conserved cysteine through the conserved F or W.

v_call cdr3_aa
TRBV28 CASSLPDREGEQFF
TRBV28 CASTRQYTEAFF
TRBV19 CASSVPGRLSGNTIYF
TRBV3-1/TRBV3-2 CASSQERGAASTF
TRBV7-9 CASSLGPGRETQYF
TRBV2 CASSATGDYGYTF
TRBV28 CASAGGGSYNEQFF
TRBV7-2 CASSLDGTSGRHEQFF
TRBV19 CASSTPGQGSNQPQHF
TRBV20-1 CSASLGQNYGYTF
TRBV7-2 CASSLARAGGTEAFF
TRBV18 CASSFTASTDTQYF
TRBV2 CASSGTGGNTIYF
TRBV18 CASSPRAGMAETQYF
TRBV5-6 CASSFLISGNTIYF
TRBV25-1 CASSTRTSADTQYF